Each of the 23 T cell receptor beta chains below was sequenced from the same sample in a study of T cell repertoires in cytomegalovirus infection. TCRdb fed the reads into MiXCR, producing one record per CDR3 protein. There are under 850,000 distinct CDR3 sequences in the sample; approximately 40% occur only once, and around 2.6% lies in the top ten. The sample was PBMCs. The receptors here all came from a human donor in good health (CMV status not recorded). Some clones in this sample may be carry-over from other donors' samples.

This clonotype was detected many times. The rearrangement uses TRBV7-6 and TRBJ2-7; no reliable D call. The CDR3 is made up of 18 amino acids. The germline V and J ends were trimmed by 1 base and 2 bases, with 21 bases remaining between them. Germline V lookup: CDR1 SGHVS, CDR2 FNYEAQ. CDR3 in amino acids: CASSLVYPREGGAYEQYF. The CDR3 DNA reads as TGTGCCAGCAGCTTAGTTTACCCCCGTGAAGGCGGAGCCTACGAGCAGTACTTC.

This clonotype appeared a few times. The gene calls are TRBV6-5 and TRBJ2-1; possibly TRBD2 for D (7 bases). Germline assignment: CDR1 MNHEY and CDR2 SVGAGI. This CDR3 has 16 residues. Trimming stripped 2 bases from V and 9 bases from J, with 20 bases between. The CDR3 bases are TGTGCCAGCAGTTACACGAACCGGGGGGCCCGGGGTGAGCAGTTCTTC. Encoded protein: CASSYTNRGARGEQFF.

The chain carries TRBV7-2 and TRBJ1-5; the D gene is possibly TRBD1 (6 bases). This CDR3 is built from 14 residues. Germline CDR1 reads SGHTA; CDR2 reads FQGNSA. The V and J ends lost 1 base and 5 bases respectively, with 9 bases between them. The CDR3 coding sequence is TGTGCCAGCAGCTTAGGAAACAGGGATCAGCCCCAGCATTTT. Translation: CASSLGNRDQPQHF. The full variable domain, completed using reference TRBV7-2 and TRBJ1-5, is GAGVSQSPSNKVTEKGKDVELRCDPISGHTALYWYRQSLGQGLEFLIYFQGNSAPDKSGLPSDRFSAERTGGSVSTLTIQRTQQEDSAVYLCASSLGNRDQPQHFGDGTRLSIL.

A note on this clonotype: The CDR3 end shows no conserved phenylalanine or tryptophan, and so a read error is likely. The CDR3 coding sequence is TGCAGTGCTATCGGGACTAGCGGCCGCTCCTACAATGAGCAGTTCTTA. Its protein is CSAIGTSGRSYNEQFL. The chain links TRBV20-1 to TRBJ2-1; 11 nucleotides align to TRBD2. CDR3 size: 16 residues. The germline V gene encodes CDR1 DFQATT and CDR2 SNEGSKA (reference sequence). V dropped 4 bases and J dropped 0; count of bases not matched to a gene: 5.

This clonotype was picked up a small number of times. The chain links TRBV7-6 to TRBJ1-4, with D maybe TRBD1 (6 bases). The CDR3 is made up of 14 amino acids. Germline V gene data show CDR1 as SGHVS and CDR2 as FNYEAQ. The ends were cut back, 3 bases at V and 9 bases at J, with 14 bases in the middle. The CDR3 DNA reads TGTGCCAGCAGCTTGTCACAGGGTTTCAAAAAACTGTTTTTT. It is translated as CASSLSQGFKKLFF.

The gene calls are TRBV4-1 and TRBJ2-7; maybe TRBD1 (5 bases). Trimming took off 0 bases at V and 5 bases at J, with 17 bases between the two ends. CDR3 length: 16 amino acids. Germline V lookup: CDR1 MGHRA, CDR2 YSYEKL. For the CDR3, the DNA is TGCGCCAGCAGCCAAGATCCGACAGAAGGTGGGAACGAGCAGTACTTC. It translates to CASSQDPTEGGNEQYF.

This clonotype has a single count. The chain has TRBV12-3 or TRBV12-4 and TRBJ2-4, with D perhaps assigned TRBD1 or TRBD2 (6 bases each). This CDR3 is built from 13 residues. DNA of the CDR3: TGTGCAATCAGGAGTGGGGGGCGTGACATTCAGTACTTC. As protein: CAIRSGGRDIQYF.

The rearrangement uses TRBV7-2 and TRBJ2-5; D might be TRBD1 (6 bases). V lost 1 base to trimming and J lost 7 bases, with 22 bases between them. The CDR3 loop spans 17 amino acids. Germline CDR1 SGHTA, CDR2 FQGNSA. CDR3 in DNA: TGTGCCAGCAGCTTAGTGAAGCAGGAGAGGGGGATTGGGACCCAGTACTTC. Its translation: CASSLVKQERGIGTQYF.

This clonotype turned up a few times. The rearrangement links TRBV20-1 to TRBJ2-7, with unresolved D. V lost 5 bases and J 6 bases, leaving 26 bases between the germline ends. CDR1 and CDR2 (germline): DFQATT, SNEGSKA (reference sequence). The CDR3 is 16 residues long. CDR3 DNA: TGCAGTGCTCGACTTCGCCAGGACGGTAGGAAGCGCGAGCAGTACTTC. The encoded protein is CSARLRQDGRKREQYF.

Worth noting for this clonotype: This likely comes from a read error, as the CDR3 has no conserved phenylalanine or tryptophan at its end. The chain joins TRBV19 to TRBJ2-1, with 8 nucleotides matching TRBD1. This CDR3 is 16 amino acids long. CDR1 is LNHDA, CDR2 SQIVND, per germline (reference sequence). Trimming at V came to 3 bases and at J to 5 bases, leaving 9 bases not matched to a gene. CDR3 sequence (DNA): TGTGCCAGTAGTATCCTCGGCCAGGGGGCCCACAATGAGCAGTTCTTA. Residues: CASSILGQGAHNEQFL.

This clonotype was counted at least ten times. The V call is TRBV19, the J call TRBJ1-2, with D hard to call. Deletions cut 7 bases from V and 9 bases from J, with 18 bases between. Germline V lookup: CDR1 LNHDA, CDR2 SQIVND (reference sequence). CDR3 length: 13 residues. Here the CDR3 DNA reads TGTGCCAGTAAGAGTCGGGGATTGGAGAGCTACACCTTC. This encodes CASKSRGLESYTF. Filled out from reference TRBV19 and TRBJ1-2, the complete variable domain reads DGGITQSPKYLFRKEGQNVTLSCEQNLNHDAMYWYRQDPGQGLRLIYYSQIVNDFQKGDIAEGYSVSREKKESFPLTVTSAQKNPTAFYLCASKSRGLESYTFGSGTRLTVV.

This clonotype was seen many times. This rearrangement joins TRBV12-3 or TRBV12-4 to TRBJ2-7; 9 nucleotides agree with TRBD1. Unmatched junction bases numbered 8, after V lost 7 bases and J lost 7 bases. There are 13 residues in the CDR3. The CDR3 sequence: CASIQQGAKEQYF. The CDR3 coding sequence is TGTGCCAGCATCCAACAGGGGGCTAAGGAGCAGTACTTC.

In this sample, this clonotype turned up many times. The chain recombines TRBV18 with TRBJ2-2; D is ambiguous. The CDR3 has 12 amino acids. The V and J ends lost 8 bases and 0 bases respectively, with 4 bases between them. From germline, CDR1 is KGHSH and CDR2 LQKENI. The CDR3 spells CASSANTGELFF. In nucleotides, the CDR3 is TGTGCCAGCAGCGCGAACACCGGGGAGCTGTTTTTT.

CDR3: CASSLYQGAITDTQYF. CDR3 bases: TGTGCCAGCAGTTTATATCAGGGGGCCATCACAGATACGCAGTATTTT. The rearrangement links TRBV28 to TRBJ2-3, with 8 bases aligning to TRBD1. The J segment lost 2 bases and the V segment lost 1 base, leaving 5 bases of the junction unmatched. From germline, CDR1 is MDHEN and CDR2 SYDVKM. This CDR3 region has 16 residues. The full variable domain, with the rest looked up from reference TRBV28 and TRBJ2-3, is DVKVTQSSRYLVKRTGEKVFLECVQDMDHENMFWYRQDPGLGLRLIYFSYDVKMKEKGDIPEGYSVSREKKERFSLILESASTNQTSMYLCASSLYQGAITDTQYFGPGTRLTVL.

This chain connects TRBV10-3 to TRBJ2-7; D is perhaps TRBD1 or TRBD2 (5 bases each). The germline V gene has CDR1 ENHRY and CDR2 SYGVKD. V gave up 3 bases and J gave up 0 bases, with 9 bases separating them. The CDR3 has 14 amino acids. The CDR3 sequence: CAISDSGSSYEQYF. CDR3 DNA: TGTGCCATCAGTGATTCAGGGAGCTCCTACGAGCAGTACTTC.

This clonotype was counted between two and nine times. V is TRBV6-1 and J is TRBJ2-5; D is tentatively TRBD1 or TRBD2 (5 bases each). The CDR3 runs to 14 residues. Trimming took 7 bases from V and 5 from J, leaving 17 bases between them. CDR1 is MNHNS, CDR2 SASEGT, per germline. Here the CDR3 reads CASIARGGGETQYF. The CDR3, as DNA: TGTGCCAGCATCGCGAGGGGCGGTGGGGAGACCCAGTACTTC.

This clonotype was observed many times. The chain's CDR3 is CASSLIPGRNQPQHF. CDR3 in DNA: TGTGCCAGCAGCTTAATTCCAGGGCGCAATCAGCCCCAGCATTTT. The chain carries TRBV7-2 and TRBJ1-5, with TRBD1 as a possible D gene (5 bases). With 2 bases removed from V and 2 bases from J, the gap between germline ends came to 10 bases. This CDR3 comprises 15 residues. Germline CDR1 is SGHTA and CDR2 is FQGNSA.

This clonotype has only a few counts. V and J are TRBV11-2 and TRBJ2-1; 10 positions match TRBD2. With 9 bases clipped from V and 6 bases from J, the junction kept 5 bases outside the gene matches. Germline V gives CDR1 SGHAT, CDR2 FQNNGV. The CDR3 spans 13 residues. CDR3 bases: TGTGCCAGTTGGACTAGCGGAATCAATGAGCAGTTCTTC. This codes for CASWTSGINEQFF.

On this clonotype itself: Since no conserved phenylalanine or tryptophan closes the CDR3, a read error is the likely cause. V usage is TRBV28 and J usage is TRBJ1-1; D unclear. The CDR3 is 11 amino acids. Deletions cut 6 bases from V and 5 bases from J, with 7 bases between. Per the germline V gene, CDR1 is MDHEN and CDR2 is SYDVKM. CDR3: CASSRNTEAFY. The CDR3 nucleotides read TGTGCCAGCAGCCGTAATACTGAAGCTTTCTAT.

The CDR3 region is CARSPLQLNSPLHF. Here the CDR3 DNA reads TGTGCCAGAAGCCCTCTCCAGTTGAATTCACCCCTCCACTTT. The chain employs TRBV5-6 and TRBJ1-6; D is uncertain. Germline V gene lookup returns CDR1 SGHDT and CDR2 YYEEEE. CDR3 length: 14 amino acids. Trimming took 8 bases from V and 7 from J, leaving 16 bases between them.

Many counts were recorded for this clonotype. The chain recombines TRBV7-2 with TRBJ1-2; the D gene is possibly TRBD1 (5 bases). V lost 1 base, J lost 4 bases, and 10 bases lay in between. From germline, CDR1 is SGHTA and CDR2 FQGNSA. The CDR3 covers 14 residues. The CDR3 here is CASSLVGAPYGYTF. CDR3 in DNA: TGTGCCAGCAGCTTAGTAGGGGCACCCTATGGCTACACCTTC.

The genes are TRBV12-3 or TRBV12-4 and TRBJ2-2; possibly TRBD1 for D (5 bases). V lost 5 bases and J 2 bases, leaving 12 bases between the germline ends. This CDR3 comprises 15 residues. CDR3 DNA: TGTGCCAGCAGTGGAGACAGAAGTAACACCGGGGAGCTGTTTTTT. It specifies CASSGDRSNTGELFF.

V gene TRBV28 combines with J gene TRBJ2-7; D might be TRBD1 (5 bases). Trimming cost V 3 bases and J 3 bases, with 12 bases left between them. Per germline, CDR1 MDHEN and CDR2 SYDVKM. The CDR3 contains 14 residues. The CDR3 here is CASSLVQGRYEQYF. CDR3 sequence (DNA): TGTGCCAGCAGTTTGGTCCAGGGTCGCTACGAGCAGTACTTC. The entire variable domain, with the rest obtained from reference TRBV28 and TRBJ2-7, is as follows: DVKVTQSSRYLVKRTGEKVFLECVQDMDHENMFWYRQDPGLGLRLIYFSYDVKMKEKGDIPEGYSVSREKKERFSLILESASTNQTSMYLCASSLVQGRYEQYFGPGTRLTVT.